These T cell receptor beta chains were read from a single sample in a study of sequential checkpoint blockade in melanoma. Sequencing used immunoSEQ multiplex PCR; TCRdb keeps in-frame clones, though not all of them. The data contain roughly 3,800 clones, more than 30% of them singletons. Here the sequenced sample was tumor tissue (inferred from file names), taken from a patient given nivolumab and ipilimumab in sequence. These receptors all stem from a human donor with melanoma. Both conserved end residues are part of each CDR3. A D gene is named only where the DNA matches it firmly. The listing skips clone size in some rows; elsewhere it reads once, few, many or a size class.

>TRBJ2-7|TRBD2|TRBV12-5|.
TGTGCTAGTGGTTTTATAGCGGGAGGGAAGTCCCTCTACGAGCAGTACTTC
CASGFIAGGKSLYEQYF
>TRBJ1-4|.|TRBV18|.
TGTGCCAGCTCAGCCCCAGCTACAACTAATGAAAAACTGTTTTTT
CASSAPATTNEKLFF
>TRBJ2-1|.|TRBV6-8|.
TGTGCCTCGACTCGAGAAGTGAGCTCCTACAATGAGCAGTTCTTC
CASTREVSSYNEQFF
>TRBJ2-3|.|TRBV5-1|.
TGCGCCAGCAGCTTGGCGACAGGCGGCACAGATACGCAGTATTTT
CASSLATGGTDTQYF
>TRBJ2-3|TRBD2|TRBV30|.
TGTGCCTGGACTGTGCGGCGGGAGAGGAATACGCAGTATTTT
CAWTVRRERNTQYF
>TRBJ2-2|.|TRBV19|.
TGTGCCAGTAGCCCCGGGCCCACCGGGGAGCTGTTTTTT
CASSPGPTGELFF
>TRBJ2-4|.|TRBV6-8|few
TGTGCCAGCAGTTACTCGCTCGCCAAAAACATTCAGTACTTC
CASSYSLAKNIQYF
>TRBJ1-2|.|TRBV19|.
TGTGCCAGTAGCCAAACATGGGGCACCTCCTATGGCTACACCTTC
CASSQTWGTSYGYTF
>TRBJ1-1|TRBD1|TRBV19|.
TGTGCCAGTAGAGGACAGGGGAATGAAGCTTTCTTT
CASRGQGNEAFF
>TRBJ1-5|.|TRBV11-3|.
TGTGCCAGCAGCTTACAAGGTGGGGATCAGCCCCAGCATTTT
CASSLQGGDQPQHF
>TRBJ1-3|.|TRBV5-1|.
TGCGCCAGCAGCTTGGTAGGGGAGTCTGGAAACACCATATATTTT
CASSLVGESGNTIYF
>TRBJ2-1|.|TRBV11-3|few
TGTGCCAGCAGCTTAGACGGCGGAGTCTCCTACAATGAGCAGTTCTTC
CASSLDGGVSYNEQFF
>TRBJ1-4|.|TRBV19|once
TGTGCCAGTAGTATAAGGAGTCTTTACCCCGGCAGTGGGGCAACTAATGAAAAACTGTTTTTT
CASSIRSLYPGSGATNEKLFF
>TRBJ2-5|.|TRBV18|.
TGTGCCAGCTCACCAGCTATTACGGAGACCCAGTACTTC
CASSPAITETQYF
>TRBJ1-2|TRBD1|TRBV19|.
TGTGCCAGTAGTCCGGACAGGTGGGATGGCTACACCTTC
CASSPDRWDGYTF
>TRBJ2-7|TRBD2|TRBV19|.
TGTGCCAGTAGCACAACTAGCGGTGCATACTACGAGCAGTACTTC
CASSTTSGAYYEQYF
>TRBJ1-3|.|TRBV11-3|medium-sized
TGTGCCAGCAGCCCGGAATCCGTCTGGGGAAACACCATATATTTT
CASSPESVWGNTIYF
>TRBJ1-4|.|TRBV5-1|.
TGCGCCAGCAGCTTGGGCGTCGGGGAGGAAAAACTGTTTTTT
CASSLGVGEEKLFF
>TRBJ1-4|.|TRBV18|.
TGTGCCAGCTCACCAGTCGGACAAGCAACTAATGAAAAACTGTTTTTT
CASSPVGQATNEKLFF
>TRBJ1-5|.|TRBV28|medium-sized
TGTGCCAGCAGCCCCGCGGGGCGCCGCAATCAGCCCCAGCATTTT
CASSPAGRRNQPQHF
>TRBJ1-2|.|TRBV30|.
TGTGCCTGGAGTGCGGCGACCGCTAACTATGGCTACACCTTC
CAWSAATANYGYTF
>TRBJ2-7|.|TRBV5-1|few
TGCGCCAGCAGCTTGGACGGGAGCTCCTACGAGCAGTACTTC
CASSLDGSSYEQYF
>TRBJ2-1|TRBD2|TRBV14|.
TGTGCCAGCGTGGGACTAGGGGGGGTGCAGTTCTTC
CASVGLGGVQFF
>TRBJ2-2|.|TRBV30|.
TGTGCCTGGATATATGGGGATATGAACACCGGGGAGCTGTTTTTT
CAWIYGDMNTGELFF
>TRBJ1-3|.|TRBV6-8|few
TGTGCCAGCAGTGGTACTCCGGGGCACAGGGCCTCTGGAAACACCATATATTTT
CASSGTPGHRASGNTIYF
>TRBJ2-7|TRBD2|TRBV5-1|.
TGCGCCAGCAGCCAAAGCGGGGGATCTTCCTACGAGCAGTACTTC
CASSQSGGSSYEQYF
>TRBJ2-2|TRBD1|TRBV19|.
TGTGCCAGTAGTACGATACCCCCGGGACAGGGGACCGGGGAGCTGTTTTTT
CASSTIPPGQGTGELFF
>TRBJ1-1|TRBD1|TRBV18|.
TGTGCCAGCTCCCTGGGACAGGGCTTGGAGAACACTGAAGCTTTCTTT
CASSLGQGLENTEAFF
>TRBJ1-2|TRBD1|TRBV15|.
TGTGCCACCAGCAGGGAGGACAGGGCAGATGGCTACACCTTC
CATSREDRADGYTF
>TRBJ2-3|TRBD2|TRBV11-3|.
TGTGCCAGCAACTTAGTACTAGCGGGAGGACGAGATACGCAGTATTTT
CASNLVLAGGRDTQYF
>TRBJ2-3|TRBD2|TRBV11-3|.
TGTGCCAGCAGCCCCTCGGGGGGAGGGCCGGTAGATACGCAGTATTTT
CASSPSGGGPVDTQYF
>TRBJ1-3|.|TRBV6-8|few
TGTGCCAGCAGTTTAAAAGGGTGGGGATCTGGAAACACCATATATTTT
CASSLKGWGSGNTIYF
>TRBJ2-2|.|TRBV11-3|.
TGTGCCAGCAGCTTAACGGGAGTAAACACCGGGGAGCTGTTTTTT
CASSLTGVNTGELFF